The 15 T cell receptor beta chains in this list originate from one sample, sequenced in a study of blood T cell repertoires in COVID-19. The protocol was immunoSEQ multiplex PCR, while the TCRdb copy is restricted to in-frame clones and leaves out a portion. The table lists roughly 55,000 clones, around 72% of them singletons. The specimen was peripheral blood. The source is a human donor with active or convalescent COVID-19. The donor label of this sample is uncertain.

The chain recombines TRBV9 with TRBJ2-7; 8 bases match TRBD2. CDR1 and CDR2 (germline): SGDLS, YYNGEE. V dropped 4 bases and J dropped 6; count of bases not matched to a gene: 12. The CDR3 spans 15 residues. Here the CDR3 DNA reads TGTGCCAGCAGCCCCTCACCGGGGGGGAGGGTCGAGCAGTACTTC. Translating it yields CASSPSPGGRVEQYF. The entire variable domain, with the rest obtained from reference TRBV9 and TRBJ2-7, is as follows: DSGVTQTPKHLITATGQRVTLRCSPRSGDLSVYWYQQSLDQGLQFLIQYYNGEERAKGNILERFSAQQFPDLHSELNLSSLELGDSALYFCASSPSPGGRVEQYFGPGTRLTVT.

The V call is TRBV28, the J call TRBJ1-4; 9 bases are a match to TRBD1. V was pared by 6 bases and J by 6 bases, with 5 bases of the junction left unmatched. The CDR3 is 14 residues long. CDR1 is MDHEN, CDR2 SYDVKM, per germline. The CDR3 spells CASSPQGAYEKLFF. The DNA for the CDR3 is TGTGCCAGCAGCCCACAGGGGGCATATGAAAAACTGTTTTTT.

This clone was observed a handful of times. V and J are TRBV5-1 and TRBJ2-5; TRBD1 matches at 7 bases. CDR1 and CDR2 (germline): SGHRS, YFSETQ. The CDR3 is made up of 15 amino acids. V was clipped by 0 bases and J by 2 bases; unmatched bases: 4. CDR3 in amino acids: CASSLGGTAQETQYF. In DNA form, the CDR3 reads TGCGCCAGCAGCTTGGGGGGGACAGCACAAGAGACCCAGTACTTC.

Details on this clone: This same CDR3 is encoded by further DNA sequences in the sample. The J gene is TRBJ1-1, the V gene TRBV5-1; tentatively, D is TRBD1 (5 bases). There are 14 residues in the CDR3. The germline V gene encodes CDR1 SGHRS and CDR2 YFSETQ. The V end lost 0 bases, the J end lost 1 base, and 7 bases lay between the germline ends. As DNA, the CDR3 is TGCGCCAGCAGCTTGGGACAGCCGAACACTGAAGCTTTCTTT. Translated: CASSLGQPNTEAFF.

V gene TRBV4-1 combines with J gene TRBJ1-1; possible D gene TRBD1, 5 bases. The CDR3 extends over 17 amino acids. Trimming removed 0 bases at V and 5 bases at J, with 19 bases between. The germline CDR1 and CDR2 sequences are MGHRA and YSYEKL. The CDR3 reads CASSQEGQGRPYTEAFF. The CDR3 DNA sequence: TGCGCCAGCAGCCAAGAAGGGCAGGGAAGACCCTATACTGAAGCTTTCTTT.

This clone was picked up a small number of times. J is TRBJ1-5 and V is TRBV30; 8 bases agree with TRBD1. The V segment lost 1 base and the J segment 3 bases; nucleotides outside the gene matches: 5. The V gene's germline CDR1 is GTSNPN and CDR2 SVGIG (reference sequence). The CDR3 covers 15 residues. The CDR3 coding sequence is TGTGCCTGGAGTGCACAGGGGGGTTTCAATCAGCCCCAGCATTTT. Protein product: CAWSAQGGFNQPQHF.

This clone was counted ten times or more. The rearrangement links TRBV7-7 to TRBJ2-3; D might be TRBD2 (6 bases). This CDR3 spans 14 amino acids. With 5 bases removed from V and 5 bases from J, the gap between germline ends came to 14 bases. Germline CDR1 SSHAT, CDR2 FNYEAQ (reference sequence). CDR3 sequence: CASSASGWGDTQYF. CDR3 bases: TGTGCCAGCAGCGCCAGCGGGTGGGGAGATACGCAGTATTTT.

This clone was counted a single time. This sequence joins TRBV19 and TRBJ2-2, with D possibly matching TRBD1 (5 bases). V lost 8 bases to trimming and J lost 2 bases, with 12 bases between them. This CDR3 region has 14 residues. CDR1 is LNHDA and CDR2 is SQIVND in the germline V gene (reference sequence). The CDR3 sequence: CASCQGYNTGELFF. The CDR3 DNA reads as TGTGCCAGTTGTCAGGGTTATAACACCGGGGAGCTGTTTTTT.

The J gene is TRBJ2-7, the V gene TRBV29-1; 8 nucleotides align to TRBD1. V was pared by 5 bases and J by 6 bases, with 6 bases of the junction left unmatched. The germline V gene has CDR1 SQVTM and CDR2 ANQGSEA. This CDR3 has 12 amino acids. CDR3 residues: CSVRQGSFEQYF. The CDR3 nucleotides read TGCAGCGTTCGACAGGGGAGCTTCGAGCAGTACTTC.

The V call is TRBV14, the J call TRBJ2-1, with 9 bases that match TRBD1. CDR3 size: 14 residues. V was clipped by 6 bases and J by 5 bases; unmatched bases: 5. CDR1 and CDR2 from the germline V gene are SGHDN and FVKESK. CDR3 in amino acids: CASRPRTGDNEQFF. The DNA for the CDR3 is TGTGCCAGCAGACCTCGGACAGGGGACAATGAGCAGTTCTTC.

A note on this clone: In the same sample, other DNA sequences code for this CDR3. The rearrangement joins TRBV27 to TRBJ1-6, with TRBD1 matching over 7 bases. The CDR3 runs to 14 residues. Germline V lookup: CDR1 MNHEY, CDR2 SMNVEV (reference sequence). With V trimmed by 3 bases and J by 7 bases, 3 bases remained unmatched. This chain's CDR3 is CASSFLQGNSPLHF. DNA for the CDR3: TGTGCCAGCAGTTTTTTACAGGGGAATTCACCCCTCCACTTT.

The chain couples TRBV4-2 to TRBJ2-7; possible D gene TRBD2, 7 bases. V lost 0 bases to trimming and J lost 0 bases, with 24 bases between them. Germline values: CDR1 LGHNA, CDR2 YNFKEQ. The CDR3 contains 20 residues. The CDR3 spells CASSQDQTGGPNKPSYEQYF. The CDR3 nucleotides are TGTGCCAGCAGCCAAGATCAGACCGGGGGGCCAAATAAACCCTCCTACGAGCAGTACTTC.

The CDR3: CASSQMHEQYF. As DNA, the CDR3 is TGTGCCAGCAGTCAGATGCACGAGCAGTACTTC. The chain couples TRBV28 to TRBJ2-7; no clear D. The CDR3 has 11 residues. CDR1 is MDHEN and CDR2 is SYDVKM in the germline V gene. Trimming pared 5 bases from V and 5 bases from J, leaving 7 bases between.

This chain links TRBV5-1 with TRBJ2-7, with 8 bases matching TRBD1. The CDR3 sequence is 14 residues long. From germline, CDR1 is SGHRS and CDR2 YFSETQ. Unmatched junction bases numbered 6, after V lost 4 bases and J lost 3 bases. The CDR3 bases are TGCGCCAGCAGCATGGACAGGGCTGGCTACGAGCAGTACTTC. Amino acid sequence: CASSMDRAGYEQYF. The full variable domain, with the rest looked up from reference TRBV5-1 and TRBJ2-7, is KAGVTQTPRYLIKTRGQQVTLSCSPISGHRSVSWYQQTPGQGLQFLFEYFSETQRNKGNFPGRFSGRQFSNSRSEMNVSTLELGDSALYLCASSMDRAGYEQYFGPGTRLTVT.

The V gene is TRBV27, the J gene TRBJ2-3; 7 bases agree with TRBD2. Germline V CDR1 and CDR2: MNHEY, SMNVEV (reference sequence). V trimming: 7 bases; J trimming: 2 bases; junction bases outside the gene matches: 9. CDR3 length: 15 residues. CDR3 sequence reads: CASNPLADSTDTQYF. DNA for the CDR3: TGTGCCAGCAATCCCCTAGCGGATTCCACAGATACGCAGTATTTT.